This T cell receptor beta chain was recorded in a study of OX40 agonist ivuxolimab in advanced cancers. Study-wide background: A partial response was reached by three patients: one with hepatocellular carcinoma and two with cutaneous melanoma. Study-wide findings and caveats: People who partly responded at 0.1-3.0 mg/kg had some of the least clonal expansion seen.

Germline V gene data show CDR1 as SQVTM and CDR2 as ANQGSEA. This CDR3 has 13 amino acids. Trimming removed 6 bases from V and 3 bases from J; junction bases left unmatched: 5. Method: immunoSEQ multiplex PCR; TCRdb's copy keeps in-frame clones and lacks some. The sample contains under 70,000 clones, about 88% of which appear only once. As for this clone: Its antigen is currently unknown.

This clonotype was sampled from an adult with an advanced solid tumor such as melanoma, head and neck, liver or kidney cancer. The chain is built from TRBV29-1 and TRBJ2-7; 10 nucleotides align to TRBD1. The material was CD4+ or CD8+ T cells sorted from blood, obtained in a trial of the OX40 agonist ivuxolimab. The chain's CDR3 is CSVTGTGDYEQYF. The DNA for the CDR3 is TGCAGCGTAACCGGGACAGGGGACTACGAGCAGTACTTC.